One and the same sample provided the 6 T cell receptor beta chains below, sequenced in a study of memory CD4+ T cells and cytomegalovirus serostatus. Method: immunoSEQ multiplex PCR; TCRdb's copy keeps in-frame clones and lacks some. The sample carries about 56,000 clones, about 80% recorded once. Single viable CD3+CD4+CD8-CD45RO+ cells were sorted as the memory CD4+ T cells. Sample: memory CD4+ T cells from blood. The receptors come from an adult in good health and CMV-seropositive.

The rearrangement uses TRBV11-3 and TRBJ2-7, with 13 bases lining up with TRBD2. The CDR3 has 14 amino acids. The V and J ends lost 4 bases and 9 bases, in that order; junction bases with no gene match: 6. Germline lookup yields CDR1 SGHNT and CDR2 YENEEA. The chain's CDR3 is CASSSGLAGTGQYF. The DNA for the CDR3 is TGTGCCAGCAGCTCGGGACTAGCGGGAACCGGGCAGTACTTC.

The chain is built from TRBV7-6 and TRBJ2-2; TRBD1 matches 7 bases. This CDR3 comprises 15 residues. The V gene's germline CDR1 is SGHVS and CDR2 FNYEAQ. Trimming cost V 1 base and J 7 bases; bases outside gene matches: 6. The CDR3 region has the DNA TGTGCCAGCAGCTTAGTCGAGGGGGCGGACGGGGAGCTGTTTTTT. This translates into CASSLVEGADGELFF.

This clone was counted a few times. The chain links TRBV28 to TRBJ1-2, with D maybe TRBD1 (5 bases). CDR1 is MDHEN and CDR2 is SYDVKM in the germline V gene. With 7 bases removed from V and 4 bases from J, the gap between germline ends came to 16 bases. This CDR3 is built from 14 residues. The CDR3 DNA reads as TGTGCCAGCACAAGGGACCCCACCGTCTATGGCTACACCTTC. Amino acid sequence: CASTRDPTVYGYTF.

V gene TRBV19 combines with J gene TRBJ1-1; 10 positions agree with TRBD1. Trimming at V came to 3 bases and at J to 3 bases, leaving 4 bases not matched to a gene. The germline V gene encodes CDR1 LNHDA and CDR2 SQIVND (reference sequence). The CDR3 is 15 residues long. The CDR3 bases are TGTGCCAGTAGTATGCTTGGGACAGGGGACACTGAAGCTTTCTTT. It yields the protein CASSMLGTGDTEAFF.

The chain combines TRBV29-1 with TRBJ2-1, with 12 bases identical to TRBD2. The CDR3 runs to 14 residues. CDR1 and CDR2 (germline): SQVTM, ANQGSEA. J was trimmed by 7 bases and V by 0 bases; bases with no gene match: 1. CDR3 protein: CSVEEGTSGNEQFF. The CDR3, as DNA: TGCAGCGTTGAAGAGGGGACTAGCGGGAATGAGCAGTTCTTC.

V is TRBV5-1 and J is TRBJ1-5, with TRBD1 identical over 8 bases. This CDR3 contains 14 residues. Trimming removed 4 bases from V and 5 bases from J; junction bases left unmatched: 5. Germline lookup yields CDR1 SGHRS and CDR2 YFSETQ. The CDR3 sequence: CASSMTGVDQPQHF. CDR3 in DNA: TGCGCCAGCAGCATGACAGGGGTGGATCAGCCCCAGCATTTT.